This T cell receptor (beta chain) was sequenced in a study of cytomegalovirus exposure and HLA in healthy donors. Study-wide results and limits: The sole available immune exposure information was CMV serostatus.

The CDR3 spans 15 residues. V shed 5 bases and J 5 bases; nucleotides not matched to a gene: 11. Germline V CDR1 and CDR2: MDHEN, SYDVKM. On this clone itself: The target antigen is unknown.

This PCR relied on a set of 60 Vbeta primers and 13 Jbeta primers. Sequenced by immunoSEQ multiplex PCR; TCRdb stores in-frame clones only, minus some. The table lists roughly 190,000 clones, approximately 85% of them singletons. The chain carries TRBV28 and TRBJ2-7; 8 bases map to TRBD2. The sample consisted of PBMCs. The sequence was collected from a man between 18 and 35 years old in good health and CMV-seronegative. The CDR3 is CASSLRNEAGDEQYF. DNA of the CDR3: TGTGCCAGCAGTCTACGAAATGAAGCGGGAGACGAGCAGTACTTC.